This TCR beta chain came from a study of blood T cell repertoires in COVID-19. At the level of the study: T cells, B-cell-depleted T cells, or PBMCs supplied cDNA or gDNA.

Source study methods: Amplification from reference gene primers served as the basis for estimated nucleated cell counts. The repertoire was sequenced with immunoSEQ multiplex PCR; TCRdb's copy has only in-frame clones and lacks some. V, J and clone size were drawn from that table, and D and trimming were deduced from the DNA. Of about 170,000 clones listed, 80% to 90% were seen once; the top ten hold 3.6%. V was clipped by 5 bases and J by 2 bases; unmatched bases: 0. The germline gives CDR1 DFQATT, CDR2 SNEGSKA (reference sequence). This CDR3 spans 11 amino acids. Sequences were obtained from PBMCs or T cells enriched from blood (not recorded which). The clonotype comes from a woman in her fifties or sixties in a cohort exposed to, infected with or recovered from COVID-19 (not recorded which). The V and J genes are TRBV20-1 and TRBJ2-7; 7 positions agree with TRBD1. The CDR3 nucleotides are TGCAGTGCTGACAGGGCCTACGAGCAGTACTTC. This encodes CSADRAYEQYF.